The rows below give T cell receptor beta chains drawn from one sample of a study of T-cell reconstitution after alpha-beta-depleted transplantation in children. From the PCR reads, TCRdb called clonotypes with MiXCR, one entry per CDR3 protein. Counted here are over 150,000 distinct CDR3 sequences, 13% to 15% occurring once; the ten biggest clones make up roughly 13%. This specimen consisted of PBMCs from the stem cell graft donor, obtained from the stem cell graft. The receptors originated from a human donor who donated a stem cell graft to a child with acute lymphoblastic leukemia. Both conserved end residues are part of each CDR3. The D gene is left open where the match is weak. Expanded clones are given a class, and other clones once, few, many or no size at all.

TRBV28,TRBJ2-1,many,TRBD2,CAISPWEGSLYNEQFF,TGTGCCATTTCACCATGGGAGGGGAGTTTGTACAATGAGCAGTTCTTC
TRBV30,TRBJ2-6,many,-,CAWSHSWGESGANVLTF,TGTGCCTGGAGTCATTCCTGGGGGGAGTCTGGGGCCAACGTCCTGACTTTC
TRBV5-1,TRBJ2-2,many,-,CASSPLSGTGELFF,TGCGCCAGCAGTCCCTTAAGCGGCACCGGGGAGCTGTTTTTT
TRBV28,TRBJ1-1,many,TRBD1,CASSLGTEGSEAFF,TGTGCCAGCAGTTTAGGGACAGAGGGGAGTGAAGCTTTCTTT
TRBV5-1,TRBJ2-3,many,-,CASSLETDTQYF,TGCGCCAGCAGCTTGGAGACAGATACGCAGTATTTT
TRBV20-1,TRBJ2-5,many,-,CSASDGRPSYQETQYF,TGCAGTGCTAGCGATGGCAGGCCATCGTACCAAGAGACCCAGTACTTC
TRBV5-6,TRBJ1-3,-,-,CASSAYYSGNTIYF,TGTGCCAGCAGCGCGTACTACTCTGGAAACACCATATATTTT
TRBV4-2,TRBJ2-7,many,-,CASSNSAAAAYEQYF,TGTGCCAGCAGCAATAGCGCCGCGGCCGCCTACGAGCAGTACTTC
TRBV27,TRBJ2-2,many,TRBD2,CASTSGRADTGELFF,TGTGCCAGCACTAGCGGGAGGGCGGACACCGGGGAGCTGTTTTTT
TRBV7-9,TRBJ2-5,many,-,CASRTGAETQYF,TGTGCCAGCCGGACCGGCGCGGAGACCCAGTACTTC
TRBV11-2,TRBJ2-1,many,-,CASSSRPTYNEQFF,TGTGCCAGCAGCTCTAGACCAACCTACAATGAGCAGTTCTTC
TRBV5-1,TRBJ2-1,many,-,CASSLAGGNEQFF,TGCGCCAGCAGCTTGGCCGGGGGCAATGAGCAGTTCTTC
TRBV5-1,TRBJ1-1,many,-,CASSSLTGPNTEAFF,TGCGCCAGCAGCTCATTAACGGGACCGAACACTGAAGCTTTCTTT
TRBV10-3,TRBJ1-1,few,-,CAISESGAEAFF,TGTGCCATCAGTGAAAGCGGGGCTGAAGCTTTCTTT
TRBV12-3/TRBV12-4,TRBJ2-1,many,-,CASSEYNEQFF,TGTGCCAGCAGTGAATACAATGAGCAGTTCTTC
TRBV5-4,TRBJ2-3,few,TRBD2,CASSTGGTSGRIGNTQYF,TGTGCCAGCAGCACTGGAGGGACTAGCGGGAGAATAGGAAATACGCAGTATTTT
TRBV20-1,TRBJ1-2,many,-,CSARDLGGPGYTF,TGCAGTGCTAGAGATTTGGGCGGTCCTGGCTACACCTTC
TRBV6-5,TRBJ2-6,many,-,CASLAGRANVLTF,TGTGCCAGCTTGGCCGGAAGGGCCAACGTCCTGACTTTC
TRBV5-1,TRBJ2-2,many,TRBD2,CASSLTGGSTTGELFF,TGCGCCAGCAGCTTGACTGGCGGGAGTACCACCGGGGAGCTGTTTTTT
TRBV29-1,TRBJ1-1,-,-,CSVEGEAFF,TGCAGCGTTGAAGGGGAAGCTTTCTTT
TRBV20-1,TRBJ2-1,many,TRBD2,CSASGLAGGEEQFF,TGCAGTGCCTCCGGACTAGCGGGAGGCGAGGAGCAGTTCTTC
TRBV12-3/TRBV12-4,TRBJ1-2,many,-,CASSPGTDTMGYTF,TGTGCCAGCAGTCCCGGGACGGACACTATGGGCTACACCTTC
TRBV12-3/TRBV12-4,TRBJ1-1,many,-,CASSLMVGAGRTEAFF,TGTGCCAGCAGTCTAATGGTCGGGGCAGGGCGCACTGAAGCTTTCTTT
TRBV6-5,TRBJ1-4,many,-,CASSYSGTSTNEKLFF,TGTGCCAGCAGTTACTCCGGGACTTCAACTAATGAAAAACTGTTTTTT
TRBV20-1,TRBJ2-3,many,TRBD2,CSADVAGAKDTQYF,TGCAGTGCTGATGTAGCGGGAGCTAAAGATACGCAGTATTTT
TRBV7-8,TRBJ2-1,many,TRBD1,CASSEDRASYNEQFF,TGTGCCAGCAGCGAAGACAGGGCGTCCTACAATGAGCAGTTCTTC
TRBV11-2,TRBJ1-2,-,-,CASSFSRGGNYVYTF,TGTGCCAGCAGCTTTAGCAGGGGAGGGAACTATGTCTACACCTTC
TRBV7-2,TRBJ1-5,many,-,CASSPGPPGSNQPQHF,TGTGCCAGCAGCCCAGGACCACCTGGGAGCAATCAGCCCCAGCATTTT
TRBV19,TRBJ1-1,few,TRBD1,CASSMGGQGNTEAFF,TGTGCCAGTAGTATGGGGGGACAGGGGAACACTGAAGCTTTCTTT
TRBV12-3/TRBV12-4,TRBJ2-1,many,TRBD2,CASSLISGDNEQFF,TGTGCCAGCAGTCTGATTAGCGGGGACAATGAGCAGTTCTTC
TRBV5-1,TRBJ2-1,many,-,CASSLGPAGEQFF,TGCGCCAGCAGCTTGGGTCCAGCGGGTGAGCAGTTCTTC
TRBV6-5,TRBJ2-1,many,TRBD2,CASSSGLGTSGNEQFF,TGTGCCAGCAGTTCCGGGCTGGGGACTAGCGGGAATGAGCAGTTCTTC
TRBV30,TRBJ2-2,-,-,CAWSVLRDTGELFF,TGTGCCTGGAGTGTACTCCGGGACACCGGGGAGCTGTTTTTT
TRBV10-2,TRBJ2-1,many,TRBD2,CASSAFASGSGEQFF,TGCGCCAGCAGTGCATTTGCTAGCGGGAGCGGTGAGCAGTTCTTC
TRBV28,TRBJ2-1,many,TRBD2,CASSFVAGVVYNEQFF,TGTGCCAGCAGTTTTGTAGCGGGAGTAGTATACAATGAGCAGTTCTTC
TRBV7-9,TRBJ2-2,many,-,CASSPRASTGELFF,TGTGCCAGCAGCCCCCGGGCCAGCACCGGGGAGCTGTTTTTT
TRBV5-4,TRBJ2-3,once,-,CASSLGGIGRTDTQYF,TGTGCCAGCAGCTTGGGCGGGATTGGTCGGACAGATACGCAGTATTTT
TRBV12-3/TRBV12-4,TRBJ1-1,few,-,CASTKRTLMNTEAFF,TGTGCCAGCACCAAACGGACCCTTATGAACACTGAAGCTTTCTTT
TRBV5-6,TRBJ2-4,few,TRBD1,CASSFGRGRTGYF,TGTGCCAGCAGCTTCGGAAGGGGGCGTACAGGGTACTTC
TRBV12-3/TRBV12-4,TRBJ2-1,many,TRBD2,CASSTSGSSYNEQFF,TGTGCCAGCAGTACTAGCGGGAGCTCCTACAATGAGCAGTTCTTC
TRBV7-6,TRBJ2-2,once,TRBD2,CASSLGAWGGNTGELFF,TGTGCCAGCAGCTTAGGAGCCTGGGGGGGGAACACCGGGGAGCTGTTTTTT
TRBV6-2/TRBV6-3,TRBJ2-1,-,TRBD2,CASSYGGRGFF,TGTGCCAGCAGTTACGGGGGGAGGGGGTTCTTC
TRBV7-9,TRBJ1-1,many,-,CASSLVRGAGTEAFF,TGTGCCAGCAGCTTAGTGAGAGGAGCGGGCACTGAAGCTTTCTTT
TRBV7-2,TRBJ1-1,few,-,CASSLTLNRIEAFF,TGTGCCAGCAGTCTGACTTTAAACAGGATTGAAGCTTTCTTT